A selection of T cell receptor beta chains follows, all from one sample in a study of CD8+ T cells in alopecia areata. Some clones are missing from TCRdb's copy, which holds only in-frame ones; the method was immunoSEQ multiplex PCR. This table holds 200,000 to 250,000 clones, under 75% found once. This material consisted of CD4+ T cells sorted from blood, taken at week 4, from a patient treated with tofacitinib. These receptors all stem from a human donor with alopecia areata. Each CDR3 is given with its conserved first and last residue. Each record gives: D gene, J gene, V gene, clone size, CDR3 protein, CDR3 DNA. A D gene is named only where the DNA matches it firmly. Some rows mark clone size as missing; the rest say once, few, many or name a class of expanded clone.

D gene: -
J gene: TRBJ2-7
V gene: TRBV30
clone size: -
CDR3 protein: CAWSVRPNVGEQYF
CDR3 DNA: TGTGCCTGGAGTGTACGTCCCAACGTGGGCGAGCAGTACTTC

D gene: -
J gene: TRBJ2-3
V gene: TRBV30
clone size: -
CDR3 protein: CAWAQGLFTDTQYF
CDR3 DNA: TGTGCCTGGGCCCAGGGCTTGTTCACAGATACGCAGTATTTT

D gene: -
J gene: TRBJ2-3
V gene: TRBV29-1
clone size: -
CDR3 protein: CSAANNTQYF
CDR3 DNA: TGCAGCGCGGCGAACAATACGCAGTATTTT

D gene: TRBD1
J gene: TRBJ1-1
V gene: TRBV29-1
clone size: -
CDR3 protein: CSVRKGAENTEAFF
CDR3 DNA: TGCAGCGTCCGAAAGGGGGCTGAAAACACTGAAGCTTTCTTT

D gene: -
J gene: TRBJ1-1
V gene: TRBV7-9
clone size: few
CDR3 protein: CASSSQENTEAFF
CDR3 DNA: TGTGCCAGCAGCTCTCAGGAGAACACTGAAGCTTTCTTT

D gene: -
J gene: TRBJ1-6
V gene: TRBV7-8
clone size: few
CDR3 protein: CASSSPGRGSWSPLHF
CDR3 DNA: TGTGCCAGCAGCTCCCCCGGCAGGGGATCATGGTCACCCCTCCACTTT

D gene: -
J gene: TRBJ2-7
V gene: TRBV29-1
clone size: -
CDR3 protein: CSGGAGVDEQYF
CDR3 DNA: TGCAGCGGTGGGGCCGGTGTAGACGAGCAGTACTTC

D gene: TRBD1
J gene: TRBJ1-6
V gene: TRBV5-4
clone size: few
CDR3 protein: CASSLGQDNSPLHF
CDR3 DNA: TGTGCCAGCAGCCTGGGACAGGATAATTCACCCCTCCACTTT

D gene: -
J gene: TRBJ1-1
V gene: TRBV7-2
clone size: -
CDR3 protein: CASSLSFIGNTEAFF
CDR3 DNA: TGTGCCAGCAGCTTATCCTTCATTGGGAACACTGAAGCTTTCTTT

D gene: -
J gene: TRBJ2-2
V gene: TRBV7-8
clone size: -
CDR3 protein: CASSSRTGELFF
CDR3 DNA: TGTGCCAGCAGCTCAAGAACCGGGGAGCTGTTTTTT

D gene: -
J gene: TRBJ1-4
V gene: TRBV15
clone size: once
CDR3 protein: CATSRALNEKLFF
CDR3 DNA: TGTGCCACGAGCAGGGCCCTCAATGAAAAACTGTTTTTT

D gene: TRBD1
J gene: TRBJ2-7
V gene: TRBV7-2
clone size: -
CDR3 protein: CASSLSGQGFYEQYF
CDR3 DNA: TGTGCCAGCAGCTTATCGGGACAGGGGTTCTACGAGCAGTACTTC

D gene: -
J gene: TRBJ1-2
V gene: TRBV15
clone size: few
CDR3 protein: CATSREGTMPLYTF
CDR3 DNA: TGTGCCACCAGCAGAGAGGGGACGATGCCCCTTTACACCTTC

D gene: -
J gene: TRBJ1-1
V gene: TRBV5-1
clone size: few
CDR3 protein: CASSLGAGMNTEAFF
CDR3 DNA: TGCGCCAGCAGCTTGGGTGCAGGGATGAACACTGAAGCTTTCTTT

D gene: -
J gene: TRBJ2-2
V gene: TRBV5-6
clone size: -
CDR3 protein: CASSLAAGLLSTGELFF
CDR3 DNA: TGTGCCAGCAGCTTGGCCGCAGGGCTTCTTTCCACCGGGGAGCTGTTTTTT

D gene: -
J gene: TRBJ2-7
V gene: TRBV18
clone size: few
CDR3 protein: CASSRTAISYEQYF
CDR3 DNA: TGTGCCAGCTCAAGGACTGCCATCTCCTACGAGCAGTACTTC

D gene: TRBD1
J gene: TRBJ2-5
V gene: TRBV29-1
clone size: -
CDR3 protein: CSVDRGGETQYF
CDR3 DNA: TGCAGCGTAGACAGGGGTGGGGAGACCCAGTACTTC

D gene: TRBD1
J gene: TRBJ1-4
V gene: TRBV5-6
clone size: -
CDR3 protein: CASSYTGTGNEKLFF
CDR3 DNA: TGTGCCAGCAGCTACACCGGGACAGGGAATGAAAAACTGTTTTTT

D gene: TRBD1
J gene: TRBJ1-1
V gene: TRBV4-3
clone size: -
CDR3 protein: CASSQIGAGGRNTEAFF
CDR3 DNA: TGCGCCAGCAGCCAAATAGGGGCAGGGGGCCGGAACACTGAAGCTTTCTTT

D gene: TRBD2
J gene: TRBJ2-1
V gene: TRBV5-1
clone size: -
CDR3 protein: CASSLGAGAGNEQFF
CDR3 DNA: TGCGCCAGCAGCTTGGGAGCGGGGGCTGGGAATGAGCAGTTCTTC

D gene: -
J gene: TRBJ1-6
V gene: TRBV19
clone size: -
CDR3 protein: CASSTQRQTINSPLHF
CDR3 DNA: TGTGCCAGTAGTACTCAAAGACAGACGATTAATTCACCCCTCCACTTT

D gene: -
J gene: TRBJ2-7
V gene: TRBV14
clone size: -
CDR3 protein: CASSPRPGVPYEQYF
CDR3 DNA: TGTGCCAGCAGCCCTCGACCCGGAGTGCCCTACGAGCAGTACTTC

D gene: TRBD2
J gene: TRBJ2-5
V gene: TRBV5-6
clone size: -
CDR3 protein: CASSSGLAGETQYF
CDR3 DNA: TGTGCCAGCAGCTCGGGACTAGCGGGAGAGACCCAGTACTTC

D gene: -
J gene: TRBJ2-7
V gene: TRBV7-8
clone size: many
CDR3 protein: CASSFMGGYEQYF
CDR3 DNA: TGTGCCAGCAGCTTTATGGGTGGCTACGAGCAGTACTTC

D gene: TRBD1
J gene: TRBJ1-5
V gene: TRBV14
clone size: -
CDR3 protein: CASSRTGEGQPQHF
CDR3 DNA: TGTGCCAGCAGCCGAACAGGGGAAGGACAGCCCCAGCATTTT